These T cell receptor beta chains were read from a single sample in a study of cytomegalovirus exposure and HLA in healthy donors. Some clones are missing from TCRdb's copy, which holds only in-frame ones; the method was immunoSEQ multiplex PCR. The table has roughly 130,000 clones, less than 85% seen once. Specimen: PBMCs. The receptors were sampled from a male donor in good health and CMV-seronegative. Both conserved end residues are part of each CDR3. The D gene is left open where the match is weak. Only part of the rows carry a size: once, few, many, or a class if the clone is expanded.

v_gene	len	abundance	d_gene	j_gene	CDR3aa	CDR3nt
TRBV5-5	13	NA	NA	TRBJ2-5	CASSLGGPGTQYF	TGTGCCAGCAGCTTGGGGGGCCCCGGGACCCAGTACTTC
TRBV28	14	NA	NA	TRBJ1-1	CASMAGGLYTEAFF	TGTGCCAGCATGGCGGGGGGTTTGTACACTGAAGCTTTCTTT
TRBV6-5	15	NA	TRBD2	TRBJ2-3	CASSYSGLAVDTQYF	TGTGCCAGCAGTTACTCGGGACTAGCCGTGGATACGCAGTATTTT
TRBV5-4	14	NA	NA	TRBJ2-2	CASSPLPGTGELFF	TGTGCCAGCAGCCCTTTGCCAGGGACCGGGGAGCTGTTTTTT
TRBV30	14	NA	TRBD1	TRBJ1-1	CAWRPGGVNTEAFF	TGTGCCTGGAGACCAGGGGGCGTGAACACTGAAGCTTTCTTT
TRBV6-1	15	NA	TRBD1	TRBJ1-4	CASGSQGAMVEKLFF	TGTGCCAGCGGATCCCAGGGGGCGATGGTTGAAAAACTGTTTTTT
TRBV18	15	NA	TRBD1	TRBJ2-2	CASSPETGGVGELFF	TGTGCCAGCTCACCGGAGACAGGGGGCGTAGGGGAGCTGTTTTTT
TRBV7-9	15	NA	TRBD1	TRBJ1-2	CASSPHNRGSYGYTF	TGTGCCAGCAGCCCACATAACAGGGGGAGCTATGGCTACACCTTC
TRBV30	13	NA	NA	TRBJ1-1	CAWSATGNTEAFF	TGTGCCTGGAGTGCGACAGGGAACACTGAAGCTTTCTTT
TRBV5-1	15	NA	NA	TRBJ2-6	CASSILPSGANVLTF	TGCGCCAGCAGTATCCTCCCCTCTGGGGCCAACGTCCTGACTTTC
TRBV11-2	13	NA	NA	TRBJ2-1	CASSSNYTPEQFF	TGTGCCAGCAGCTCCAACTATACTCCGGAGCAGTTCTTC
TRBV7-2	17	NA	NA	TRBJ2-2	CASSLVGFGTNTGELFF	TGTGCCAGCAGCTTAGTTGGTTTCGGGACGAACACCGGGGAGCTGTTTTTT
TRBV7-3	15	NA	TRBD2	TRBJ2-7	CASSLSGGVAYEQYF	TGTGCCAGCAGCCTCAGCGGGGGGGTCGCCTACGAGCAGTACTTC
TRBV9	14	NA	TRBD1	TRBJ2-7	CASSPRDRSYEQYF	TGTGCCAGCAGCCCCCGGGACAGGTCCTACGAGCAGTACTTC
TRBV7-9	15	NA	NA	TRBJ2-2	CASSPVRSNTGELFF	TGTGCCAGCAGCCCGGTCCGGTCGAACACCGGGGAGCTGTTTTTT
TRBV4-3	15	NA	TRBD2	TRBJ2-3	CASSPRGGGTDTQYF	TGCGCCAGCAGCCCGCGGGGCGGGGGGACGGATACGCAGTATTTT
TRBV9	15	once	TRBD1	TRBJ2-3	CASSPTGQGTHTQYF	TGTGCCAGCAGCCCAACGGGACAGGGTACGCATACGCAGTATTTT
TRBV7-9	15	NA	TRBD2	TRBJ2-3	CASSPLLAYTDTQYF	TGTGCCAGCAGCCCCCTACTAGCGTACACAGATACGCAGTATTTT
TRBV4-1	16	NA	NA	TRBJ2-3	CASSQVGRQSTDTQYF	TGCGCCAGCAGCCAAGTCGGCCGACAAAGCACAGATACGCAGTATTTT
TRBV27	18	NA	NA	TRBJ2-6	CASSTTGTFSSGANVLTF	TGTGCCAGCAGTACGACCGGGACATTCTCTTCTGGGGCCAACGTCCTGACTTTC
TRBV7-9	14	NA	NA	TRBJ2-7	CSSSLSQQTYEQYF	TGTTCCAGCAGCTTATCACAGCAAACCTACGAGCAGTACTTC
TRBV19	14	few	TRBD1	TRBJ2-5	CASSIQGDGETQYF	TGTGCCAGTAGTATACAGGGGGACGGGGAGACCCAGTACTTC
TRBV7-8	15	NA	NA	TRBJ1-1	CASSLGWGPDTEAFF	TGTGCCAGCAGCTTAGGCTGGGGGCCGGACACTGAAGCTTTCTTT
TRBV29-1	14	NA	NA	TRBJ2-6	CSVEDISGANVLTF	TGCAGCGTTGAAGACATCTCTGGGGCCAACGTCCTGACTTTC
TRBV6-1	16	NA	NA	TRBJ2-1	CASSEVGSGKYNEQFF	TGTGCCAGCAGTGAAGTGGGTAGCGGAAAATACAATGAGCAGTTCTTC
TRBV28	13	NA	NA	TRBJ2-2	CASSLPGPGELFF	TGTGCCAGCAGTTTACCAGGGCCCGGGGAGCTGTTTTTT
TRBV14	15	NA	TRBD1	TRBJ2-1	CASSHLTGGYNEQFF	TGTGCCAGCAGCCACTTGACAGGGGGCTACAATGAGCAGTTCTTC
TRBV6-1	16	NA	TRBD2	TRBJ2-2	CASSEFPAGVSGELFF	TGTGCCAGCAGTGAATTCCCAGCGGGGGTATCCGGGGAGCTGTTTTTT
TRBV5-1	16	NA	TRBD2	TRBJ2-3	CASSPVLAGALDTQYF	TGCGCCAGCAGCCCAGTACTAGCGGGAGCTCTAGATACGCAGTATTTT
TRBV5-1	15	NA	NA	TRBJ2-2	CASSSRGPNTGELFF	TGCGCCAGCAGCTCCAGGGGCCCGAACACCGGGGAGCTGTTTTTT
TRBV5-1	16	NA	TRBD1	TRBJ2-7	CASSSKGQGSANEQYF	TGCGCCAGCAGCTCTAAGGGACAGGGCTCTGCGAACGAGCAGTACTTC
TRBV5-1	13	NA	NA	TRBJ2-7	CASSLDGAYEQYF	TGCGCCAGCAGCTTGGACGGAGCCTACGAGCAGTACTTC
TRBV28	17	NA	NA	TRBJ1-1	CASSLPSAGIRNAEAFF	TGTGCCAGCAGTTTACCTTCGGCAGGTATCCGGAACGCTGAAGCTTTCTTT
TRBV4-3	14	NA	NA	TRBJ2-3	CASSRRPGTDTQYF	TGCGCCAGCAGCCGGCGGCCCGGCACAGATACGCAGTATTTT
TRBV20-1	11	NA	TRBD2	TRBJ2-4	CSATTTSGIYF	TGCAGTGCTACGACGACTAGCGGGATATACTTC
TRBV7-6	17	NA	TRBD2	TRBJ2-2	CASSTLTSGENTGELFF	TGTGCCAGCAGCACCTTGACTAGCGGGGAGAACACCGGGGAGCTGTTTTTT
TRBV9	14	NA	NA	TRBJ2-7	CASSVDGFWNEQYF	TGTGCCAGCAGCGTAGACGGGTTCTGGAACGAGCAGTACTTC
TRBV5-6	11	NA	NA	TRBJ2-5	CASSSLETQYF	TGTGCCAGCAGCAGCTTAGAGACCCAGTACTTC
TRBV19	15	NA	TRBD1	TRBJ1-2	CASSTPGGEHYGYTF	TGTGCCAGTAGTACCCCAGGGGGCGAGCACTATGGCTACACCTTC
TRBV5-1	15	once	NA	TRBJ2-7	CASSLATGSDYEQYF	TGCGCCAGCAGCTTGGCAACAGGGTCCGACTACGAGCAGTACTTC
TRBV5-1	12	NA	NA	TRBJ1-1	CASSQQGEGAFF	TGCGCCAGCAGCCAACAGGGTGAGGGGGCTTTCTTT
TRBV7-9	13	NA	NA	TRBJ1-1	CASSLAYGTEAFF	TGTGCCAGCAGCTTGGCCTACGGGACTGAAGCTTTCTTT
TRBV27	17	NA	TRBD2	TRBJ2-5	CASSLLLAGGRLETQYF	TGTGCCAGCAGTCTGCTACTAGCGGGAGGACGATTAGAGACCCAGTACTTC
TRBV9	14	few	NA	TRBJ1-4	CASSSTPRGEKLFF	TGTGCCAGCAGCTCAACCCCCCGAGGGGAAAAACTGTTTTTT
TRBV25-1	14	NA	TRBD1	TRBJ2-5	CAVAGTGGRETQYF	TGTGCCGTAGCCGGGACAGGGGGCAGGGAGACCCAGTACTTC
TRBV11-2	15	NA	NA	TRBJ1-6	CASSFSNMGLPGLHF	TGTGCCAGCAGCTTTAGTAACATGGGGCTACCTGGCCTCCACTTT
TRBV6-1	16	NA	NA	TRBJ1-6	CASSEEEGSGNSPLHF	TGTGCCAGCAGTGAAGAGGAGGGGTCAGGGAATTCACCCCTCCACTTT
TRBV10-3	15	NA	TRBD1	TRBJ2-3	CAISEGQGATDTQYF	TGTGCCATCAGTGAAGGACAGGGGGCAACAGATACGCAGTATTTT